These 17 T cell receptor beta chains originate from one sample sequenced in a study of metastatic and nonmetastatic thyroid tumors. TCRdb reprocessed the PCR reads using MiXCR. The sample has about 38,000 clones, approximately 51% seen once. None of the patients had undergone any treatment ahead of thyroid surgery. Sequenced: tumor tissue. Receptors originate from a male donor with papillary thyroid cancer or a benign thyroid nodule (not recorded which). Some clones in this sample may be carry-over from other donors' samples.

The CDR3, as DNA: TGCAGTGCTAGTCCGTGGGCCGGCCCCGGGGAGCTGTTTTTT. Its protein is CSASPWAGPGELFF. This chain connects TRBV20-1 to TRBJ2-2; no firm D call. Germline CDR1 is DFQATT and CDR2 is SNEGSKA (reference sequence). Trimming removed 3 bases at V and 6 bases at J, with 14 bases between. This CDR3 has 14 residues.

The chain joins TRBV30 to TRBJ1-6, with unresolved D. V was shortened by 3 bases and J by 7 bases, with 7 bases between the two germline ends. The CDR3 runs to 12 residues. Germline V gene data show CDR1 as GTSNPN and CDR2 as SVGIG (reference sequence). CDR3 nucleotide sequence: TGTGCCTGGAGGAGAGGCAATTCACCCCTCCACTTT. This codes for CAWRRGNSPLHF.

This chain joins TRBV4-2 and TRBJ1-4, with 11 bases lining up with TRBD1. The CDR3 runs to 15 residues. Unmatched junction bases numbered 4, after V lost 0 bases and J lost 10 bases. CDR1 is LGHNA and CDR2 is YNFKEQ in the germline V gene. CDR3 DNA: TGTGCCAGCAGCCAAGACGGGACAGGGGGTGGAAAACTGTTTTTT. This codes for CASSQDGTGGGKLFF.

This clone was counted between two and nine times. Germline is not matched at one junction end, which may reflect a read error. This sequence joins TRBV19 and TRBJ2-2, with a weak D call TRBD2 (5 bases). CDR1 and CDR2 (germline): LNHDA, SQIVND (reference sequence). The CDR3 runs to 11 residues. CDR3 protein: CASSSDGKLFF. CDR3 coding DNA: TGTGCCAGTAGTTCTGACGGGAAGCTGTTTTTT.

This clone was recorded a few times. Distinct nucleotide sequences in the sample also encode this CDR3. The V call is TRBV4-1, the J call TRBJ2-1; TRBD2 agrees at 7 bases. The ends lost 2 bases at V and 7 bases at J; junction bases unmatched: 8. Germline V gives CDR1 MGHRA, CDR2 YSYEKL. The CDR3 contains 15 residues. The CDR3 nucleotides are TGCGCCAGCAGCCAACCAAGGCGGGGGAGAAATGAGCAGTTCTTC. Protein: CASSQPRRGRNEQFF.

The chain combines TRBV12-3 or TRBV12-4 with TRBJ1-6; TRBD1 agrees at 7 bases. With V trimmed by 6 bases and J by 3 bases, 5 bases remained unmatched. The CDR3 has 15 residues. CDR3 sequence: CASSLAGGYNSPLHF. DNA for the CDR3: TGTGCCAGCAGCTTGGCAGGGGGCTATAATTCACCCCTCCACTTT.

To note about this clone: One end of the junction fails to match germline, which may point to a read error. This chain joins TRBV11-1 and TRBJ2-5, with D maybe TRBD2 (5 bases). This CDR3 is built from 18 residues. CDR1 SGHAT and CDR2 FQDESV come from the germline V gene (reference sequence). CDR3 in amino acids: CAISPIARRTGLRETQYF. CDR3 sequence (DNA): TGTGCCATCAGCCCCATCGCCCGGAGGACGGGCTTAAGAGAGACCCAGTACTTC.

This clone was seen a handful of times. This rearrangement joins TRBV20-1 to TRBJ1-2, with D hard to call. The ends were cut back, 2 bases at V and 6 bases at J, with 4 bases in the middle. The CDR3 runs to 10 residues. Germline V gene lookup returns CDR1 DFQATT and CDR2 SNEGSKA (reference sequence). The CDR3 sequence is CSARRNGYTF. The CDR3 coding sequence is TGCAGTGCTAGACGAAATGGCTACACCTTC.

J is TRBJ2-2 and V is TRBV19; 7 bases match TRBD2. V dropped 3 bases and J dropped 0; count of bases not matched to a gene: 13. This CDR3 is built from 19 residues. Looked up from germline, CDR1 is LNHDA and CDR2 is SQIVND (reference sequence). This CDR3 reads CASSIADSLAATNTGELFF. The CDR3 DNA sequence: TGTGCCAGTAGTATTGCTGACAGTCTAGCGGCAACGAACACCGGGGAGCTGTTTTTT. Combining the CDR3 with reference TRBV19 and TRBJ2-2 gives the whole variable domain DGGITQSPKYLFRKEGQNVTLSCEQNLNHDAMYWYRQDPGQGLRLIYYSQIVNDFQKGDIAEGYSVSREKKESFPLTVTSAQKNPTAFYLCASSIADSLAATNTGELFFGEGSRLTVL.

V usage is TRBV28 and J usage is TRBJ1-6; 7 nucleotides agree with TRBD1. Per germline, CDR1 MDHEN and CDR2 SYDVKM. The CDR3 is 17 amino acids. The J segment lost 4 bases and the V segment lost 5 bases, leaving 11 bases of the junction unmatched. The CDR3: CASSPFTGVGYNSPLHF. Here the CDR3 DNA reads TGTGCCAGCAGTCCCTTCACAGGGGTTGGATATAATTCACCCCTCCACTTT.

Only a few counts were recorded for this clone. V gene TRBV6-4 combines with J gene TRBJ1-5; 9 nucleotides align to TRBD1. This CDR3 is 16 amino acids long. J lost 4 bases, V lost 4 bases, and 8 bases had no gene match. Germline CDR1 is MRHNA and CDR2 is SNTAGT. CDR3 DNA: TGTGCCAGCAGTGTAGGCGGACAGGGGAGTAATCAGCCCCAGCATTTT. It translates to CASSVGGQGSNQPQHF.

The chain links TRBV20-1 to TRBJ2-7; 8 nucleotides agree with TRBD2. The CDR3 runs 14 residues. The germline V gene encodes CDR1 DFQATT and CDR2 SNEGSKA (reference sequence). V was clipped by 4 bases and J by 5 bases; unmatched bases: 10. The CDR3, as DNA: TGCAGTGCTACCCCCGGGACTAGGAAAGACGAGCAGTACTTC. This translates into CSATPGTRKDEQYF.

This chain connects TRBV20-1 to TRBJ1-1; D perhaps matches TRBD1 (5 bases). Trimming pared 6 bases from V and 1 base from J, leaving 12 bases between. In germline, CDR1 is DFQATT, CDR2 SNEGSKA (reference sequence). CDR3 length equals 13 residues. The CDR3 loop is CSATDDRNTEAFF. CDR3 bases: TGCAGTGCAACAGATGACAGGAACACTGAAGCTTTCTTT.

The CDR3 is CASSFQGPRETQYF. The DNA for the CDR3 is TGTGCCAGCAGTTTCCAGGGCCCACGGGAGACCCAGTACTTC. The chain carries TRBV28 and TRBJ2-5, with D perhaps matching TRBD1 (5 bases). Trimming left V 3 bases short and J 5 bases short, with 13 bases between. The CDR3 contains 14 residues. Germline V gives CDR1 MDHEN, CDR2 SYDVKM. Drawing the rest from reference TRBV28 and TRBJ2-5, the complete variable domain is DVKVTQSSRYLVKRTGEKVFLECVQDMDHENMFWYRQDPGLGLRLIYFSYDVKMKEKGDIPEGYSVSREKKERFSLILESASTNQTSMYLCASSFQGPRETQYFGPGTRLLVL.

This clone has only a few counts. The genes are TRBV6-1 and TRBJ2-1; D not certain. The CDR3 covers 12 residues. In germline, CDR1 is MNHNS, CDR2 SASEGT. V was clipped by 2 bases and J by 6 bases, with 5 bases between them. CDR3 bases: TGTGCCAGCAGTGAACTCGGCAATGAGCAGTTCTTC. Protein: CASSELGNEQFF.

Note on this clone: Germline and junction disagree at one end, which may indicate a read error. Other DNA sequences in the same sample also yield this CDR3. The chain carries TRBV18 and TRBJ1-2, with 10 bases lining up with TRBD1. There are 14 residues in the CDR3. The germline V gene encodes CDR1 KGHSH and CDR2 LQKENI. The CDR3 region is CASSSDRGHYGYTF. The CDR3 bases are TGTGCCAGCTCTTCTGACAGGGGGCACTATGGCTACACCTTT.

A few counts support this clone. The chain has TRBV12-3 or TRBV12-4 and TRBJ1-5; tentative D call: TRBD1 (6 bases). The CDR3 contains 14 residues. V was pared by 3 bases and J by 6 bases, with 12 bases between. The CDR3 DNA reads as TGTGCCAGCAGTTTGGCGGGGGGCGGTCAGCCCCAGCATTTT. It yields the protein CASSLAGGGQPQHF.